Below are 20 T cell receptor beta chains sequenced from a single sample in a study of CD8 T cells in Susac syndrome. With random hexamers, 0.5 to 1 ug RNA was reverse transcribed. TCRdb analysed the immunoSEQ multiplex PCR reads with MiXCR anew, one entry per CDR3 protein. The sample has roughly 140,000 distinct CDR3 sequences; approximately 96% are singletons. The sample was CD4+ T cells from PBMCs. The source is a human donor with Susac syndrome.

The genes are TRBV20-1 and TRBJ1-5; 9 nucleotides agree with TRBD1. The CDR3 sequence is 17 residues long. After removal of 1 base from V and 0 bases from J, the junction contained 7 bases not matched to a gene. Germline assignment: CDR1 DFQATT and CDR2 SNEGSKA (reference sequence). The CDR3 spells CSARAGTGLVSNQPQHF. As DNA, the CDR3 is TGCAGTGCTAGAGCCGGGACAGGGCTCGTTAGCAATCAGCCCCAGCATTTT.

The rearrangement links TRBV7-9 to TRBJ1-5; D not resolved. Trimming cost V 5 bases and J 4 bases, with 9 bases left between them. From germline, CDR1 is SEHNR and CDR2 FQNEAQ (reference sequence). The CDR3 sequence is 13 residues long. This CDR3 reads CASSLSPNQPQHF. Here the CDR3 DNA reads TGTGCCAGCAGCCTGAGCCCTAATCAGCCCCAGCATTTT. Combining the CDR3 with reference TRBV7-9 and TRBJ1-5 gives the whole variable domain DTGVSQNPRHKITKRGQNVTFRCDPISEHNRLYWYRQTLGQGPEFLTYFQNEAQLEKSRLLSDRFSAERPKGSFSTLEIQRTEQGDSAMYLCASSLSPNQPQHFGDGTRLSIL.

The chain uses TRBV6-6 and TRBJ2-5; D possibly corresponds to TRBD2 (6 bases). The CDR3 length is 15 residues. Between the trimmed V and J ends, which lost 0 bases and 5 bases, there was a span of 13 bases. CDR1 is MNHNY, CDR2 SVGAGI, per germline (reference sequence). This CDR3 is CASSYSIRGGETQYF. CDR3 in DNA: TGTGCCAGCAGTTACTCGATTCGCGGAGGGGAGACCCAGTACTTC.

This clonotype has only one observation. This chain joins TRBV29-1 and TRBJ2-7; TRBD2 matches 9 bases. The length of the CDR3 is 13 residues. Unmatched junction bases numbered 8, after V lost 4 bases and J lost 7 bases. Per the germline V gene, CDR1 is SQVTM and CDR2 is ANQGSEA. CDR3 region: CSVGMLAGFEQYF. In DNA form, the CDR3 reads TGCAGCGTTGGAATGCTAGCGGGATTTGAGCAGTACTTC.

The chain combines TRBV20-1 with TRBJ1-1, with D perhaps TRBD1 (5 bases). Trimming removed 1 base from V and 3 bases from J, with 12 bases in between. Germline V gene lookup returns CDR1 DFQATT and CDR2 SNEGSKA (reference sequence). CDR3 length: 14 residues. This CDR3 reads CSARGGGTYTEAFF. CDR3 sequence (DNA): TGCAGTGCTAGAGGTGGAGGGACGTACACTGAAGCTTTCTTT.

The chain is built from TRBV2 and TRBJ1-5; the D gene is possibly TRBD1 (6 bases). The germline V gene has CDR1 SNHLY and CDR2 FYNNEI. V was shortened by 6 bases and J by 7 bases, with 16 bases between the two germline ends. The CDR3 totals 14 residues. CDR3 bases: TGTGCCAGCAGGCCGGAGGGGGAGAGCCAGCCCCAGCATTTT. Amino acid sequence: CASRPEGESQPQHF.

This clonotype has a single count. The chain couples TRBV2 to TRBJ2-5; TRBD1 agrees at 10 bases. The CDR3 loop spans 13 amino acids. Germline lookup yields CDR1 SNHLY and CDR2 FYNNEI. V shed 7 bases, J shed 4 bases, and the junction held 3 bases outside the gene matches. The CDR3: CASNRDRGETQYF. CDR3 nucleotides: TGTGCCAGCAACCGGGACAGGGGAGAGACCCAGTACTTC.

The chain carries TRBV28 and TRBJ2-3, with 11 nucleotides matching TRBD2. Germline-derived CDR1 and CDR2 are MDHEN and SYDVKM. With 4 bases clipped from V and 5 bases from J, the junction kept 8 bases outside the gene matches. The CDR3 covers 16 residues. The CDR3 DNA reads TGTGCCAGCAGTTCCCCGACTAGCGGGACCGGAGATACGCAGTATTTT. As protein: CASSSPTSGTGDTQYF.

The genes are TRBV12-3 or TRBV12-4 and TRBJ1-5; 10 bases are shared with TRBD1. V lost 7 bases to trimming and J lost 6 bases; unmatched junction nucleotides: 9. The CDR3 is 15 amino acids. CDR3 residues: CASNRDRGIRQPQHF. The CDR3 DNA sequence: TGTGCCAGCAACCGGGACAGGGGTATTCGTCAGCCCCAGCATTTT.

The chain carries TRBV6-1 and TRBJ2-1, with 12 positions matching TRBD1. V gave up 4 bases and J gave up 8 bases; unmatched junction bases: 9. The CDR3 is 16 amino acids. Germline loops: CDR1 MNHNS, CDR2 SASEGT. This CDR3 is CASSVGHGTGGDEQFF. The CDR3 nucleotides are TGTGCCAGCAGTGTAGGACACGGGACAGGGGGCGATGAGCAGTTCTTC.

This clonotype is a singleton in its sample. The gene calls are TRBV20-1 and TRBJ2-6; D may be TRBD1 (5 bases). Germline-derived CDR1 and CDR2 are DFQATT and SNEGSKA (reference sequence). V was clipped by 5 bases and J by 2 bases, with 13 bases between them. The CDR3 runs to 15 residues. CDR3 coding DNA: TGCAGTGCTTCAACAGGTTCAGCTGGGGCCAACGTCCTGACTTTC. As protein: CSASTGSAGANVLTF.

The chain has TRBV29-1 and TRBJ2-6; D assignment may be TRBD1 or TRBD2 (5 bases each). This CDR3 has 16 residues. From germline, CDR1 is SQVTM and CDR2 ANQGSEA. The V end was cut by 6 bases, the J end by 0 bases, with 15 bases between. The CDR3 bases are TGCAGCGTGGCCGGGACGGGGAGCTCTGGGGCCAACGTCCTGACTTTC. Protein product: CSVAGTGSSGANVLTF.

V gene TRBV25-1 combines with J gene TRBJ2-2; no reliable D call. CDR3 length equals 13 residues. Germline CDR1 reads MGHDK; CDR2 reads SYGVNS. The ends were cut back, 7 bases at V and 0 bases at J, with 6 bases in the middle. Written as DNA, the CDR3 is TGTGCCAGCACCACCACGAACACCGGGGAGCTGTTTTTT. Translation: CASTTTNTGELFF.

The rearrangement uses TRBV10-2 and TRBJ1-5, with D perhaps TRBD1 (5 bases). From germline, CDR1 is WSHSY and CDR2 SAAADI. This CDR3 has 14 amino acids. V lost 3 bases, J lost 7 bases, and 13 bases lay in between. CDR3 bases: TGCGCCAGCAGTGAAGGGGCAGCTTGGCAGCCCCAGCATTTT. Amino acid sequence: CASSEGAAWQPQHF.

This clonotype was counted a single time. The chain employs TRBV29-1 and TRBJ1-1; 7 bases align to TRBD1. This CDR3 has 13 amino acids. V lost 1 base and J lost 9; bases outside the gene matches: 8. Germline CDR1 SQVTM, CDR2 ANQGSEA. The CDR3 DNA reads as TGCAGCGTTGAAGGGCAGGGGGGTCTTAAAGCTTTCTTT. It specifies CSVEGQGGLKAFF.

The CDR3 here is CSGSDRGYTEAFF. The CDR3 DNA sequence: TGCAGCGGTTCTGACAGGGGTTACACTGAAGCTTTCTTT. The V gene is TRBV29-1, the J gene TRBJ1-1; 8 bases are shared with TRBD1. Trimming cost V 7 bases and J 3 bases; bases outside gene matches: 7. The CDR3 length is 13 residues. Germline-derived CDR1 and CDR2 are SQVTM and ANQGSEA.

The V call is TRBV20-1, the J call TRBJ1-1; possibly TRBD1 for D (6 bases). This CDR3 comprises 15 residues. The germline V gene encodes CDR1 DFQATT and CDR2 SNEGSKA (reference sequence). V gave up 6 bases and J gave up 3 bases, with 20 bases separating them. CDR3 in amino acids: CSAETGAGSDTEAFF. The CDR3 DNA sequence: TGCAGTGCGGAGACGGGGGCAGGTTCGGACACTGAAGCTTTCTTT.

This chain uses TRBV29-1 with TRBJ1-1, with D unclear. Trimming took off 1 base at V and 6 bases at J, with 15 bases between the two ends. The CDR3 sequence is 14 residues long. CDR1 SQVTM and CDR2 ANQGSEA come from the germline V gene. CDR3 protein: CSVEGPGNGAEAFF. As DNA, the CDR3 is TGCAGCGTTGAAGGCCCGGGGAATGGCGCTGAAGCTTTCTTT.

This rearrangement joins TRBV10-3 to TRBJ1-2; the D is unclear. CDR3 size: 14 residues. Trimming shortened V by 4 bases and J by 2 bases, and 11 bases separated the two germline ends. CDR1 and CDR2 from the germline V gene are ENHRY and SYGVKD. CDR3 sequence reads: CAISVGSENYGYTF. The DNA for the CDR3 is TGTGCCATCAGTGTTGGGTCTGAAAACTATGGCTACACCTTC.

The chain combines TRBV10-3 with TRBJ2-7, with 8 bases that match TRBD1. Germline CDR1 reads ENHRY; CDR2 reads SYGVKD. This CDR3 comprises 13 residues. The V segment lost 6 bases and the J segment 2 bases; nucleotides outside the gene matches: 3. In DNA, the CDR3 is TGTGCCATCAGCCTGGACAGGGCCTACGAGCAGTACTTC. Translated: CAISLDRAYEQYF.